This entry lists 13 T cell receptor beta chains sequenced from one sample in a study of shared clonotypes between healthy human individuals. Assay: immunoSEQ multiplex PCR; the TCRdb copy retains only in-frame clones and omits some. Found here are 470,000 or so clones, roughly 80% of them singletons; the top ten hold 12%. The sample consisted of PBMCs. The receptors come from a woman aged 40 to 55 in good health. Some clones in this sample may be carry-over from other donors' samples.

The chain uses TRBV7-2 and TRBJ2-5; 7 nucleotides agree with TRBD2. Losses at the gene ends were 1 base for V and 5 bases for J; bases not matched to a gene: 10. CDR1 and CDR2 (germline): SGHTA, FQGNSA. The CDR3 spans 16 residues. The CDR3 nucleotides read TGTGCCAGCAGCTTAGATAAACGGGCCGGGAGGGAGACCCAGTACTTC. It codes for CASSLDKRAGRETQYF.

This clone was observed a handful of times. The chain joins TRBV20-1 to TRBJ1-5; no reliable D call. Germline V CDR1 and CDR2: DFQATT, SNEGSKA (reference sequence). Trimming pared 3 bases from V and 2 bases from J, leaving 2 bases between. This CDR3 spans 11 amino acids. The CDR3 loop reads CSARGNQPQHF. For the CDR3, the DNA is TGCAGTGCTAGGGGCAATCAGCCCCAGCATTTT.

The gene calls are TRBV27 and TRBJ1-5; a possible D gene is TRBD1 (5 bases). CDR3 length: 13 amino acids. The V end was cut by 6 bases, the J end by 4 bases, with 10 bases between. The germline CDR1 and CDR2 sequences are MNHEY and SMNVEV (reference sequence). The DNA of the CDR3 is TGTGCCAGCAGGCAGGGCGGTAATCAGCCCCAGCATTTT. This codes for CASRQGGNQPQHF.

V gene TRBV6-5 combines with J gene TRBJ2-2; D ambiguous. The ends were cut back, 7 bases at V and 1 base at J, with 7 bases in the middle. Germline values: CDR1 MNHEY, CDR2 SVGAGI. CDR3 length: 13 residues. This chain's CDR3 is CASTHGNTGELFF. The CDR3 bases are TGTGCCAGCACCCACGGGAACACCGGGGAGCTGTTTTTT.

V is TRBV6-1 and J is TRBJ2-3, with unresolved D. The germline V gene encodes CDR1 MNHNS and CDR2 SASEGT. V was shortened by 4 bases and J by 5 bases, with 13 bases between the two germline ends. This CDR3 contains 14 residues. This CDR3 is CASSVGFGGDTQYF. As DNA, the CDR3 is TGTGCCAGCAGTGTTGGGTTCGGCGGAGATACGCAGTATTTT.

The genes are TRBV7-3 and TRBJ2-2; the match to TRBD2 covers 16 bases. The germline V gene encodes CDR1 SGHTA and CDR2 FQGTGA. This CDR3 is 16 amino acids long. The V gene end was trimmed by 5 bases and the J gene end by 6 bases; junction bases not matched to a gene: 3. CDR3 bases: TGTGCCAGCAGCCAGGGACTAGCGGGAGGGGCCGGGGAGCTGTTTTTT. Protein product: CASSQGLAGGAGELFF.

The CDR3 nucleotides read TGTGCCAGCAGTGTAACAGCGGTATACAATGAGCAGTTCTTC. Translation gives CASSVTAVYNEQFF. The chain recombines TRBV25-1 with TRBJ2-1, with a tentative D call TRBD2 (5 bases). The V gene lost 4 bases and the J gene lost 4 bases, with 11 bases spanning the gap. The CDR3 covers 14 residues. Germline V lookup: CDR1 MGHDK, CDR2 SYGVNS.

The V gene is TRBV9, the J gene TRBJ1-2; no firm D call. Trimming removed 2 bases at V and 7 bases at J, with 9 bases between. CDR1 is SGDLS and CDR2 is YYNGEE in the germline V gene. The CDR3 has 12 residues. CDR3 nucleotide sequence: TGTGCCAGCAGCGTCCGTGGAAGTGGCTACACCTTC. It translates to CASSVRGSGYTF.

This clone showed up just once. The chain links TRBV7-2 to TRBJ2-7, with 8 bases that match TRBD1. Germline V gives CDR1 SGHTA, CDR2 FQGNSA. Trimming at V came to 1 base and at J to 4 bases, leaving 9 bases not matched to a gene. CDR3 length: 16 amino acids. CDR3 bases: TGTGCCAGCAGCTTAGATTCTCGGACAGGGAGGTACGAGCAGTACTTC. This encodes CASSLDSRTGRYEQYF.

This clone was recorded many times. This chain uses TRBV5-1 with TRBJ1-1; 7 bases agree with TRBD1. Germline V CDR1 and CDR2: SGHRS, YFSETQ. The length of the CDR3 is 14 residues. V lost 2 bases, J lost 4 bases, and 5 bases stayed unmatched. CDR3 DNA sequence: TGCGCCAGCAGCTTACGCTGGGACAGCACTGAAGCTTTCTTT. Its protein product is CASSLRWDSTEAFF. Looking up the rest from reference TRBV5-1 and TRBJ1-1 gives the full variable domain: KAGVTQTPRYLIKTRGQQVTLSCSPISGHRSVSWYQQTPGQGLQFLFEYFSETQRNKGNFPGRFSGRQFSNSRSEMNVSTLELGDSALYLCASSLRWDSTEAFFGQGTRLTVV.

CDR3 loop: CATWDRVYTGELFF. As DNA, the CDR3 is TGTGCCACCTGGGACAGGGTATACACCGGGGAGCTGTTTTTT. The gene calls are TRBV10-3 and TRBJ2-2; TRBD1 matches 9 bases. Germline trimming cut 10 bases from V and 3 bases from J; bases unmatched to any gene: 6. Germline CDR1 and CDR2: ENHRY and SYGVKD. The CDR3 loop spans 14 amino acids.

J is TRBJ2-7 and V is TRBV6-6, with D possibly TRBD2 on 7 matching bases. CDR3 length: 16 residues. The V gene's germline CDR1 is MNHNY and CDR2 SVGAGI (reference sequence). V was trimmed by 5 bases and J by 7 bases, leaving 24 bases between them. CDR3 DNA: TGTGCCAGCAGTGGACCGGGGGGACACAGCTCAGGGGAGCAGTACTTC. Its translation is CASSGPGGHSSGEQYF.

The chain is built from TRBV5-4 and TRBJ1-1; D ambiguous. This CDR3 region has 13 residues. The ends were cut back, 0 bases at V and 1 base at J, with 4 bases in the middle. CDR1 and CDR2 (germline): SGHNT, YYREEE (reference sequence). CDR3 sequence reads: CASSLGKNTEAFF. CDR3 sequence (DNA): TGTGCCAGCAGCTTGGGGAAGAACACTGAAGCTTTCTTT.